This entry describes one T cell receptor (beta chain). Its matching antigen is unknown. Germline V gene sequence: CDR1 SGHDT, CDR2 YYEEEE. After removal of 6 bases from V and 2 bases from J, the junction contained 2 bases not matched to a gene. The CDR3 spans 13 residues. This sample is drawn from a study of shared clonotypes between healthy human individuals. Study background: Plates per donor: three CD4 naive, three CD4 memory, two CD8 naive, one CD8 memory.

It was CD45RO-negative cells, positively selected for CCR7, that made up naive CD8 cells, with terminally differentiated effector memory CD45RA+ cells excluded. Genomic DNA of each subset was evenly split across several immunoSEQ plates. The protocol was immunoSEQ multiplex PCR, while the TCRdb copy is restricted to in-frame clones and leaves out a portion. The sample holds around 600,000 clones; approximately 96% are singletons and the top ten take approximately 0.11%. Study observations and caveats: Among non-shared clonotypes, generation probabilities were lower than among those shared by all four donors. What limited the represented genetic and exposure-history diversity was the small number of donors.

The sequenced sample was naive CD8+ T cells sorted from blood. The V gene is TRBV5-6, the J gene TRBJ2-7, with 10 bases fitting TRBD1. This clonotype was sampled from a woman between 25 and 40 years old in good health. The CDR3 DNA reads TGTGCCAGCACAGGACAGGGGGCCTACGAGCAGTACTTC. Residues: CASTGQGAYEQYF.